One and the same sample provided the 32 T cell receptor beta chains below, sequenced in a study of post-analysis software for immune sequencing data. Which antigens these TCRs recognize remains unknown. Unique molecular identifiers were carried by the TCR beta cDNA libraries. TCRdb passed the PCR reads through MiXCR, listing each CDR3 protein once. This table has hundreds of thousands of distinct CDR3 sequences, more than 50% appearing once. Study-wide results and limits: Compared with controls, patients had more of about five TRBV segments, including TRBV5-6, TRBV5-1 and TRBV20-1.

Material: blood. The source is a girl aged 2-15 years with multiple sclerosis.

CDR3 coding DNA: TGTGCCAGCTCACCTCGCAGGGACCCCTACGAGCAGTACTTC. Translating it yields CASSPRRDPYEQYF. V gene TRBV18 combines with J gene TRBJ2-7; D may match TRBD1 or TRBD2 (5 bases each). V lost 3 bases and J 2 bases, leaving 11 bases between the germline ends. Germline V CDR1 and CDR2: KGHSH, LQKENI. There are 14 residues in the CDR3.

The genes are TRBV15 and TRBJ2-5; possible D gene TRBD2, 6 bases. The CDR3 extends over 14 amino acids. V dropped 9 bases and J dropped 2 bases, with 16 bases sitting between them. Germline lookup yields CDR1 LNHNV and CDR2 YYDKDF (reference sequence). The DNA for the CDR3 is TGTGCCACTACAGAGGCTAGCGTACAAGAGACCCAGTACTTC. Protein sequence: CATTEASVQETQYF.

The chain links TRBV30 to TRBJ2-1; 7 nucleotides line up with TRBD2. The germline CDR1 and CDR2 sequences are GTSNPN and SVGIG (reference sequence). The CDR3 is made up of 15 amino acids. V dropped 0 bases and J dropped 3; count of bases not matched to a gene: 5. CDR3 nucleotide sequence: TGTGCCTGGAGTGTCTCGGGACTACGCTACAATGAGCAGTTCTTC. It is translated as CAWSVSGLRYNEQFF.

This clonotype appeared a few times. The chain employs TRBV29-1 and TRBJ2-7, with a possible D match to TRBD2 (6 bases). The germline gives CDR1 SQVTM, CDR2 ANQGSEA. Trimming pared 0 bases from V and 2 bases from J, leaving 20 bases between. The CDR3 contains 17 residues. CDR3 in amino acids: CSVEDKHPGGRTYEQYF. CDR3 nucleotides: TGCAGCGTTGAAGATAAGCACCCCGGGGGTAGAACCTACGAGCAGTACTTC.

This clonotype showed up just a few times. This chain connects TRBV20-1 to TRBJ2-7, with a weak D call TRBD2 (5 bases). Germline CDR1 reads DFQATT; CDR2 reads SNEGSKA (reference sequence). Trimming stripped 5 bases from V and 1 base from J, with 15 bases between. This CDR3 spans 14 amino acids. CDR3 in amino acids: CSAVVASGSYEQYF. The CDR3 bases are TGCAGTGCTGTAGTAGCTTCGGGATCCTACGAGCAGTACTTC.

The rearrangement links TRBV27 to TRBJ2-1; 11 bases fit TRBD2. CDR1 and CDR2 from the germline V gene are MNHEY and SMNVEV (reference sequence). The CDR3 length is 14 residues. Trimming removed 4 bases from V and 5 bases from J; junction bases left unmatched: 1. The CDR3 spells CASSSSGGNNEQFF. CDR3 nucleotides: TGTGCCAGCAGTTCTAGCGGGGGGAACAATGAGCAGTTCTTC.

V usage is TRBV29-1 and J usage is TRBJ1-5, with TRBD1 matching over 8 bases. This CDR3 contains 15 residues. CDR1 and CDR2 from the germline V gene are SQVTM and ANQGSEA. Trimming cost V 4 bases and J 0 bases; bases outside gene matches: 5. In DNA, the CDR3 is TGCAGCGTTGGACAGGGGAGTAATAGCAATCAGCCCCAGCATTTT. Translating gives CSVGQGSNSNQPQHF.

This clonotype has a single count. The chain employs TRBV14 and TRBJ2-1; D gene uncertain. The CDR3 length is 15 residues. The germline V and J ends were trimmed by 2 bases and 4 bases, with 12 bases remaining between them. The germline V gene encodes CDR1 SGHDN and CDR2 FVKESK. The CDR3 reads CASSQQHNRYNEQFF. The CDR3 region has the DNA TGTGCCAGCAGCCAACAGCACAACCGGTACAATGAGCAGTTCTTC.

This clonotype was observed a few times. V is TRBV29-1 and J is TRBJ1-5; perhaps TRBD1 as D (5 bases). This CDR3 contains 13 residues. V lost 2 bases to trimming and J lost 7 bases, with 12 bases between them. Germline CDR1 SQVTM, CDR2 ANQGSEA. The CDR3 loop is CSVEISGGQPQHF. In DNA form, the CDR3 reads TGCAGCGTTGAAATCAGCGGGGGGCAGCCCCAGCATTTT.

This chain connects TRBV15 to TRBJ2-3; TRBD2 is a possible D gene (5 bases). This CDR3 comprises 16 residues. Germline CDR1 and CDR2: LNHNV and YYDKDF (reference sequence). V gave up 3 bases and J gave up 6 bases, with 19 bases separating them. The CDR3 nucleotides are TGTGCCACCAGCAGCAGAGCGGTACTCGCCCGGGATACGCAGTATTTT. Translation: CATSSRAVLARDTQYF.

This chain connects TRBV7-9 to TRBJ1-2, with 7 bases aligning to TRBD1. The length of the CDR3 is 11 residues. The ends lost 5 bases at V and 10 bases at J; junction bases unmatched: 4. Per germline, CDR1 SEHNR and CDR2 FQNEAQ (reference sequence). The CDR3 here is CASSRQGHYTF. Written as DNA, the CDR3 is TGTGCCAGCAGCCGACAGGGTCACTACACCTTC.

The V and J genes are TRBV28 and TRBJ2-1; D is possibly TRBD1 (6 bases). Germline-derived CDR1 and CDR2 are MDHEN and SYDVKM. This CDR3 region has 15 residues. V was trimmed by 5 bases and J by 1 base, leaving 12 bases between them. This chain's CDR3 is CASSTYRESYNEQFF. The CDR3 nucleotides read TGTGCCAGCAGTACCTACAGGGAATCCTACAATGAGCAGTTCTTC.

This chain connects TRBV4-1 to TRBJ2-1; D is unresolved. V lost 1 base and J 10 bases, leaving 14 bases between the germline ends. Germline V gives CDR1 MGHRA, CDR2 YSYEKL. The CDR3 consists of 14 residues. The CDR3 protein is CASSQGPFVAEQFF. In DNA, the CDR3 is TGCGCCAGCAGCCAAGGCCCATTTGTGGCGGAGCAGTTCTTC.

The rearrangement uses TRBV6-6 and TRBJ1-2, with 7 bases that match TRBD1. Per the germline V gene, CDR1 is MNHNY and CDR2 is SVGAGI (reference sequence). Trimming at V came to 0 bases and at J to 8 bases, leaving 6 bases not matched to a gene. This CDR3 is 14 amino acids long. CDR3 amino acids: CASSYSQGVSGYTF. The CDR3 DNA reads TGTGCCAGCAGTTACTCCCAGGGGGTGTCCGGCTACACCTTC.

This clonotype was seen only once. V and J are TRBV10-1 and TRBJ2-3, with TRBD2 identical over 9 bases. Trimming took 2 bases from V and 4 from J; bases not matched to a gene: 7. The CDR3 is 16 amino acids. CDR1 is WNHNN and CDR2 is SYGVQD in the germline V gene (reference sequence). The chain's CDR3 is CASSEVSGRRADTQYF. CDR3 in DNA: TGCGCCAGCAGTGAGGTTAGCGGGAGAAGGGCAGATACGCAGTATTTT.

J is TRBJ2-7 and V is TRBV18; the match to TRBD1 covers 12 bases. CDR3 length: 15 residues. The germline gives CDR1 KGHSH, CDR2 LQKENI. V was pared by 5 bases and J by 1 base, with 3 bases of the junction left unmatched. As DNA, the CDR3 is TGTGCCAGCTCAGAGGGACAGGGGGCTTCCTACGAGCAGTACTTC. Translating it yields CASSEGQGASYEQYF.

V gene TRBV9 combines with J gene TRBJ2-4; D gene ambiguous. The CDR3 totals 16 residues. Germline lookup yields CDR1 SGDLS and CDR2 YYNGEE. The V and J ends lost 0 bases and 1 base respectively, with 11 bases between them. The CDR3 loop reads CASSVGGELAKNIQYF. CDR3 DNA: TGTGCCAGCAGCGTAGGAGGTGAGCTCGCCAAAAACATTCAGTACTTC.

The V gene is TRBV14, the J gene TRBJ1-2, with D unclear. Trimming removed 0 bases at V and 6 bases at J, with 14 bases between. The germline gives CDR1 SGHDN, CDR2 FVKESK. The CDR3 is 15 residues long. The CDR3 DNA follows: TGTGCCAGCAGCCAAGATCGGGCAGGTTCCGATGGCTACACCTTC. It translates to CASSQDRAGSDGYTF. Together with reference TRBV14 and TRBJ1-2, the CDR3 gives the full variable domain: EAGVTQFPSHSVIEKGQTVTLRCDPISGHDNLYWYRRVMGKEIKFLLHFVKESKQDESGMPNNRFLAERTGGTYSTLKVQPAELEDSGVYFCASSQDRAGSDGYTFGSGTRLTVV.

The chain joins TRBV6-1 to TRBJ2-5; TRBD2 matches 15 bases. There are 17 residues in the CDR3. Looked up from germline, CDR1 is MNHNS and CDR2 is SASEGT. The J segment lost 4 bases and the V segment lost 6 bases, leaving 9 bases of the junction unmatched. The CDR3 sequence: CASRSSGTSGRRETQYF. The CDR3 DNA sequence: TGTGCCAGCAGGTCGTCCGGGACTAGCGGGAGGAGAGAGACCCAGTACTTC.

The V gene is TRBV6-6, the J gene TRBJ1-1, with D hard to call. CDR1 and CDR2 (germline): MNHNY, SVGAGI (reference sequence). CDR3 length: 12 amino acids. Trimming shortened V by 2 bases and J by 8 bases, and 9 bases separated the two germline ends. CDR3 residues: CASSYRPPEAFF. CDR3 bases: TGTGCCAGCAGTTACAGGCCCCCCGAAGCTTTCTTT.

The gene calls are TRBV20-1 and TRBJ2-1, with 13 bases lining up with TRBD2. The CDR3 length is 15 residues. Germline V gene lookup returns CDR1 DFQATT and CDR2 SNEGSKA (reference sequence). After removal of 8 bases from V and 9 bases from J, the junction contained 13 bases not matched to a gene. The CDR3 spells CSPVGTSGGAGEQFF. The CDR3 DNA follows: TGCAGTCCCGTCGGCACTAGCGGGGGGGCTGGTGAGCAGTTCTTC.

In DNA form, the CDR3 reads TGTGCCAGCAGCTTAGCAGAGGGAGGCCATCAGCCCCAGCATTTT. This gives the protein CASSLAEGGHQPQHF. V is TRBV7-9 and J is TRBJ1-5, with D unclear. CDR1 and CDR2 (germline): SEHNR, FQNEAQ (reference sequence). Trimming took off 0 bases at V and 5 bases at J, with 11 bases between the two ends. The CDR3 spans 15 residues.

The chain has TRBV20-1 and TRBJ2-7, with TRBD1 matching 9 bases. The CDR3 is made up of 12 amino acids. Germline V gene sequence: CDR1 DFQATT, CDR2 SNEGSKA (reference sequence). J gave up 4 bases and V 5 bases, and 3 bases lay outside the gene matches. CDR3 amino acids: CSAGTGRYEQYF. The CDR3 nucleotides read TGCAGTGCTGGGACAGGGAGGTACGAGCAGTACTTC.

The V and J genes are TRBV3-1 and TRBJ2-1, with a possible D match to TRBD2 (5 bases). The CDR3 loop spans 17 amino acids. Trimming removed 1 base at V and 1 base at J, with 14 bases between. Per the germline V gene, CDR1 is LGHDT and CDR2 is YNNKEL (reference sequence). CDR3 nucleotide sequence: TGTGCCAGCAGCCAAGTACCCGGGGTCGGTTCCTACAATGAGCAGTTCTTC. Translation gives CASSQVPGVGSYNEQFF.

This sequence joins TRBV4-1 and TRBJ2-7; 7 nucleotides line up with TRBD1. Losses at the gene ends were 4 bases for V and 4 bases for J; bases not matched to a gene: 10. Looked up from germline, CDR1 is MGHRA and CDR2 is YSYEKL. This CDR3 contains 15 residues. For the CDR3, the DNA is TGCGCCAGCAGCCCTGTAAGGGACAGCTCATACGAGCAGTACTTC. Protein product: CASSPVRDSSYEQYF.

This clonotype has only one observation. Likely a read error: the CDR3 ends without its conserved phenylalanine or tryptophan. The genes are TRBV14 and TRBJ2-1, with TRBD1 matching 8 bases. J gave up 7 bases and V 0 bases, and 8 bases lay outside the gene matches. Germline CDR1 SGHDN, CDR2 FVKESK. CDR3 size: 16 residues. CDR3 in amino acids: CASSQDRNRGRNEQFL. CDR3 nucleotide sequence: TGTGCCAGCAGCCAAGATAGGAACAGGGGGAGGAATGAGCAGTTCCTC.

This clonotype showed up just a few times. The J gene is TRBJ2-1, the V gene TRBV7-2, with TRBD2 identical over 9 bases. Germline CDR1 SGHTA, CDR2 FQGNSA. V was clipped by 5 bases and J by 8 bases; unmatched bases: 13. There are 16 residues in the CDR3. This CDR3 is CASSRDLAGGLDEQFF. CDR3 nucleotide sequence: TGTGCCAGCAGCCGTGATCTGGCGGGAGGGCTCGATGAGCAGTTCTTC.

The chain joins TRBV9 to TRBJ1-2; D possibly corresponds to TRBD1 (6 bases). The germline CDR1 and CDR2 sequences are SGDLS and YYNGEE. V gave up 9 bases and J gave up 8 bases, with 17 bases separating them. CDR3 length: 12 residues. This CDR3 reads CATQGASDGYTF. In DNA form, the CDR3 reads TGTGCCACACAGGGAGCGTCGGACGGCTACACCTTC.

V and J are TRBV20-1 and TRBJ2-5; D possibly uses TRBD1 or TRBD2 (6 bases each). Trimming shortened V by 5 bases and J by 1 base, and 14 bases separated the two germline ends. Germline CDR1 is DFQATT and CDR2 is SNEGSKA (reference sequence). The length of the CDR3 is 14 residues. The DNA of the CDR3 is TGCAGTGCTGGGGCTGGGGGGCCCCAAGAGACCCAGTACTTC. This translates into CSAGAGGPQETQYF.

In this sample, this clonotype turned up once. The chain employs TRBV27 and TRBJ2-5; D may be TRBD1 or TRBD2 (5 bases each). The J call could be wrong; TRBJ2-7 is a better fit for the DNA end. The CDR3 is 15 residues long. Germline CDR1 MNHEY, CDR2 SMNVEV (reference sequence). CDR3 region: CASSLFGAQASEQYF. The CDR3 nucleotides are TGTGCCAGCAGTTTATTCGGGGCTCAAGCTTCCGAGCAGTACTTC.

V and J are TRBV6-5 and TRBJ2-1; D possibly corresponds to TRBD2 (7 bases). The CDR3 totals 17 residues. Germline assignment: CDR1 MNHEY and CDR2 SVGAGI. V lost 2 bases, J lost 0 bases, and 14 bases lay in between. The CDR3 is CASSYGGAGRSYNEQFF. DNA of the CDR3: TGTGCCAGCAGTTACGGGGGGGCGGGACGCTCCTACAATGAGCAGTTCTTC.

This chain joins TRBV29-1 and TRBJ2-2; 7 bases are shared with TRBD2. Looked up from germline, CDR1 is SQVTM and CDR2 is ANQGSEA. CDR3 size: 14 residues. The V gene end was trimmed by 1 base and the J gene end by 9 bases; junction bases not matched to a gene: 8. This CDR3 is CSVEAGGRGRELFF. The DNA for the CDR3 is TGCAGCGTTGAAGCGGGGGGAAGGGGCCGGGAGCTGTTTTTT.